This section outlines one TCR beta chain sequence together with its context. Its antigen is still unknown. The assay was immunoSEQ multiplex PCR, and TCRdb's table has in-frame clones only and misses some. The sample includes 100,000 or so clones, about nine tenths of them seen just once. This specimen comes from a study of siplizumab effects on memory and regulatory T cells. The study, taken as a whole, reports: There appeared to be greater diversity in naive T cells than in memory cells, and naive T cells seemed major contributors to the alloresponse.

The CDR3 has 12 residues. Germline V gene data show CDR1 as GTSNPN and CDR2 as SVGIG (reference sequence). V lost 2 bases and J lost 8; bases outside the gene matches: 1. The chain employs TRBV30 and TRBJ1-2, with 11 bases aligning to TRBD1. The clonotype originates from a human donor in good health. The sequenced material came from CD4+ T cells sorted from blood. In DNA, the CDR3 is TGTGCCTGGAGTTGGACAGGGGGCGGCTACACCTTC. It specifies CAWSWTGGGYTF.